The 2 T cell receptor beta chains below were found in one sample sequenced in a study of naive and memory T cell subsets. These receptors have no known antigen. Whole-study findings and limits: Possibly reflecting memory cells re-expressing CD45RA, a few larger clonotypes occurred in naive repertoires, especially CD8.

Two oligonucleotides, mixed equimolar, formed the beta constant-region primer covering TRBC1 and TRBC2. The ligated cDNA underwent four PCR rounds using SP2 and nested alpha and beta constant-region primers. One entry per CDR3 protein, called by TCRdb with MiXCR from the UMI-ligation and nested PCR reads. The sample yields over 90,000 distinct CDR3 sequences, 10% to 12% seen once. The sequenced sample was naive CD4+ T cells from blood. The receptor set was obtained from a human donor in good health.

The chain recombines TRBV7-8 with TRBJ2-1; a possible D gene is TRBD1 (5 bases). V was pared by 5 bases and J by 9 bases, with 26 bases between. The CDR3 sequence is 17 residues long. Germline CDR1 and CDR2: SGHVS and FQNEAQ. CDR3 sequence reads: CASSARVGATMKGEQFF. Here the CDR3 DNA reads TGTGCCAGCAGCGCACGGGTAGGGGCTACAATGAAAGGTGAGCAGTTCTTC.

This clonotype showed up just once. The chain is built from TRBV15 and TRBJ2-5; the D gene is possibly TRBD1 (5 bases). The V end was cut by 0 bases, the J end by 4 bases, with 9 bases between. Germline CDR1 and CDR2: LNHNV and YYDKDF (reference sequence). This CDR3 spans 14 amino acids. CDR3: CATSRDRGPETQYF. CDR3 bases: TGTGCCACCAGCAGAGATAGGGGCCCAGAGACCCAGTACTTC.